These 18 T cell receptor beta chains were sequenced from one sample in a study of blood T cells in healthy people across ages. A J-beta primer mix and a sample-barcoded 5' primer were used in a second PCR of about 7 to 12 cycles. TCRdb recomputed calls from the 5' RACE reads with MiXCR, one row per CDR3 protein. The sample shows approximately 800,000 distinct CDR3 sequences, about 53% of them seen only once. Specimen: blood. All receptors derive from a man at least 80 years old in good health.

The count of this clonotype is one. The chain has TRBV28 and TRBJ1-6; D not certain. CDR3 length: 12 residues. V was shortened by 4 bases and J by 10 bases, with 8 bases between the two germline ends. Germline V gives CDR1 MDHEN, CDR2 SYDVKM. The CDR3 reads CASSSVRSPLHF. CDR3 DNA: TGTGCCAGCAGTTCCGTGAGATCACCCCTCCACTTT.

This clonotype has just a few counts. J is TRBJ2-1 and V is TRBV6-5; no definite D call. The CDR3 covers 13 residues. Germline V gives CDR1 MNHEY, CDR2 SVGAGI. The V end was cut by 2 bases, the J end by 9 bases, with 11 bases between. This chain's CDR3 is CASSYATVGEQFF. The CDR3 DNA is TGTGCCAGCAGTTACGCTACTGTCGGTGAGCAGTTCTTC.

In nucleotides, the CDR3 is TGCAGTGCCTTGAGCTCCTATAATTCACCCCTCCACTTT. As protein: CSALSSYNSPLHF. The genes are TRBV20-1 and TRBJ1-6; D is ambiguous. V lost 6 bases and J 0 bases, leaving 6 bases between the germline ends. Germline V gives CDR1 DFQATT, CDR2 SNEGSKA (reference sequence). This CDR3 region has 13 residues.

This clonotype was observed at least ten times. The chain couples TRBV29-1 to TRBJ2-5; TRBD2 matches at 9 bases. Trimming cost V 7 bases and J 3 bases; bases outside gene matches: 3. Germline CDR1 and CDR2: SQVTM and ANQGSEA. This CDR3 is 12 amino acids long. For the CDR3, the DNA is TGCAGCGGGATAGCGGGAGAAGAGACCCAGTACTTC. The encoded protein is CSGIAGEETQYF.

This chain links TRBV9 with TRBJ2-5; D may be TRBD1 (6 bases). The germline gives CDR1 SGDLS, CDR2 YYNGEE. Trimming removed 3 bases at V and 0 bases at J, with 6 bases between. CDR3 length equals 13 residues. The CDR3 DNA sequence: TGTGCCAGCAGCGGGACAGACCAAGAGACCCAGTACTTC. Translated: CASSGTDQETQYF.

The chain links TRBV20-1 to TRBJ2-5; 10 bases map to TRBD2. Germline trimming cut 3 bases from V and 1 base from J; bases unmatched to any gene: 5. The CDR3 is 15 amino acids. CDR1 and CDR2 from the germline V gene are DFQATT and SNEGSKA (reference sequence). CDR3 DNA: TGCAGTGCTAGGAGCGGGAGGGACTTCCAAGAGACCCAGTACTTC. Protein sequence: CSARSGRDFQETQYF.

The chain has TRBV12-3 or TRBV12-4 and TRBJ1-2; weak D call: TRBD1 (5 bases). This CDR3 contains 12 residues. V lost 5 bases, J lost 7 bases, and 11 bases lay in between. CDR3 loop: CASSPAGVGYTF. In nucleotides, the CDR3 is TGTGCCAGCAGTCCGGCGGGGGTTGGCTACACCTTC.

This clonotype has only a few counts. The J gene is TRBJ1-5, the V gene TRBV20-1, with D maybe TRBD1 (5 bases). Per germline, CDR1 DFQATT and CDR2 SNEGSKA (reference sequence). Trimming shortened V by 3 bases and J by 5 bases, and 14 bases separated the two germline ends. The CDR3 runs 14 residues. CDR3 sequence reads: CSARVRDSYQPQHF. The DNA for the CDR3 is TGCAGTGCTAGGGTCCGGGACTCCTATCAGCCCCAGCATTTT.

The V gene is TRBV6-5, the J gene TRBJ1-2; 8 positions match TRBD1. V was pared by 5 bases and J by 5 bases, with 4 bases of the junction left unmatched. Germline CDR1 is MNHEY and CDR2 is SVGAGI. This CDR3 contains 13 residues. The CDR3 reads CASSMGQVYGYTF. The CDR3 DNA reads TGTGCCAGCAGTATGGGACAGGTGTATGGCTACACCTTC.

The chain has TRBV7-2 and TRBJ1-2; TRBD1 might be the D (6 bases). The V gene's germline CDR1 is SGHTA and CDR2 FQGNSA. V lost 5 bases and J 3 bases, leaving 16 bases between the germline ends. This CDR3 comprises 15 residues. CDR3 protein: CASSLRGGADYGYTF. The CDR3 DNA reads TGTGCCAGCAGCCTCCGGGGGGGGGCGGACTATGGCTACACCTTC.

V gene TRBV20-1 combines with J gene TRBJ2-3, with 8 bases fitting TRBD1. Losses at the gene ends were 3 bases for V and 0 bases for J; bases not matched to a gene: 11. CDR3 length equals 17 residues. Germline V CDR1 and CDR2: DFQATT, SNEGSKA (reference sequence). The CDR3 region has the DNA TGCAGTGCTAGCGGGCAGGGGGCGAAGGGTAGCACAGATACGCAGTATTTT. Residues: CSASGQGAKGSTDTQYF.

About this clonotype: This may be a read error: a much more frequent sequence differs by one nucleotide. The chain carries TRBV5-1 and TRBJ2-3; tentatively, D is TRBD1 (5 bases). The germline V gene has CDR1 SGHRS and CDR2 YFSETQ. Trimming took off 0 bases at V and 5 bases at J, with 13 bases between the two ends. The CDR3 is 15 amino acids. The DNA of the CDR3 is TGCGCCAGCAGCTTGGCAGGGTCGAGGAGAGATACGCAGTATTTT. Residues: CASSLAGSRRDTQYF.

This chain uses TRBV2 with TRBJ1-1; a weak D match, TRBD1 (5 bases). The germline gives CDR1 SNHLY, CDR2 FYNNEI. V lost 2 bases to trimming and J lost 4 bases, with 11 bases between them. The CDR3 is 14 amino acids. For the CDR3, the DNA is TGTGCCAGCAGTGAATGGGGGGGGGGCACTGAAGCTTTCTTT. Translating gives CASSEWGGGTEAFF.

This sequence joins TRBV12-3 or TRBV12-4 and TRBJ2-1; 9 positions match TRBD2. After removal of 8 bases from V and 4 bases from J, the junction contained 9 bases not matched to a gene. The CDR3 has 15 residues. CDR3 bases: TGTGCCAGCGGTTACAGCGGGGGGCTATACAATGAGCAGTTCTTC. It translates to CASGYSGGLYNEQFF.

The rearrangement links TRBV20-1 to TRBJ2-1; 13 bases align to TRBD2. CDR1 and CDR2 (germline): DFQATT, SNEGSKA (reference sequence). CDR3 length equals 15 residues. With V trimmed by 5 bases and J by 4 bases, 5 bases remained unmatched. CDR3 bases: TGCAGTGCTTTGGGACTAGCGGGGATTTACAATGAGCAGTTCTTC. It is translated as CSALGLAGIYNEQFF.

This rearrangement joins TRBV6-2 or TRBV6-3 to TRBJ1-5, with 8 positions matching TRBD1. Germline assignment: CDR1 MNHEY and CDR2 SVGEGT. The CDR3 totals 12 residues. V trimming: 7 bases; J trimming: 6 bases; junction bases outside the gene matches: 2. The CDR3 DNA reads as TGTGCCAGCAAACAGGGGGTTCAGCCCCAGCATTTT. Translation gives CASKQGVQPQHF.

As to this clonotype: The junction and the germline gene differ at one end; a read error may be behind it. V gene TRBV20-1 combines with J gene TRBJ2-3, with 8 bases lining up with TRBD2. The CDR3 is made up of 14 amino acids. CDR1 is DFQATT, CDR2 SNEGSKA, per germline (reference sequence). CDR3 bases: TGCGGTGCTGTACTAGCGGAGAGCACAGATACGCAGTATTTT. Residues: CGAVLAESTDTQYF.

V and J are TRBV29-1 and TRBJ1-2; D is perhaps TRBD1 (6 bases). CDR1 SQVTM and CDR2 ANQGSEA come from the germline V gene. Trimming removed 3 bases from V and 2 bases from J, with 10 bases in between. The CDR3 totals 13 residues. CDR3 loop: CSVDNRENYGYTF. In DNA form, the CDR3 reads TGCAGCGTTGACAACAGGGAGAACTATGGCTACACCTTC.